The 32 T cell receptor beta chains reported below all come from one sample, sequenced in a study of breast tumors, draining lymph nodes, adjacent tissues. Axillary draining lymph nodes of breast cancer patients supplied the node samples. MiXCR was run by TCRdb on the multiplex PCR reads, yielding one entry per CDR3 protein. Of about 100,000 distinct CDR3 sequences in the sample, 21% were seen once. The sample was axillary lymph node tissue. The receptors shown here come from a female donor with breast cancer. Some clones in this sample may be carry-over from other donors' samples.

The V gene is TRBV19, the J gene TRBJ2-7, with 8 nucleotides matching TRBD1. The CDR3 sequence is 12 residues long. Germline CDR1 and CDR2: LNHDA and SQIVND (reference sequence). Trimming took 3 bases from V and 6 from J; bases not matched to a gene: 1. The CDR3 protein is CASSMTGVEQYF. In nucleotides, the CDR3 is TGTGCCAGTAGTATGACAGGGGTCGAGCAGTACTTC.

This clonotype was found once. V gene TRBV12-3 or TRBV12-4 combines with J gene TRBJ1-6; possibly TRBD1 for D (5 bases). The CDR3 runs to 16 residues. The V end lost 4 bases, the J end lost 7 bases, and 17 bases lay between the germline ends. CDR3 protein: CASSSGMDWGNSPLHF. CDR3 nucleotide sequence: TGTGCCAGCAGTTCAGGCATGGACTGGGGGAATTCACCCCTCCACTTT.

On this clonotype itself: A much larger clone differs from this one at a single base, so this may be a read error. The chain uses TRBV30 and TRBJ2-1; 12 bases fit TRBD2. Per the germline V gene, CDR1 is GTSNPN and CDR2 is SVGIG (reference sequence). The CDR3 has 13 amino acids. Here the CDR3 reads CAWRGLAGTEQIF. For the CDR3, the DNA is TGTGCCTGGAGAGGACTAGCGGGGACTGAGCAGATCTTC.

This clonotype was seen at least ten times. This chain links TRBV5-6 with TRBJ1-2; 10 nucleotides align to TRBD1. The CDR3 totals 17 residues. CDR1 is SGHDT and CDR2 is YYEEEE in the germline V gene. V lost 4 bases, J lost 0 bases, and 9 bases stayed unmatched. CDR3 sequence (DNA): TGTGCCAGCAGCCGCGACAGGGGGCGACTGTCTAACTATGGCTACACCTTC. Translating it yields CASSRDRGRLSNYGYTF.

This clonotype was seen at least ten times. The chain links TRBV9 to TRBJ2-1; D might be TRBD2 (6 bases). V was pared by 1 base and J by 6 bases, with 14 bases between. The CDR3 length is 15 residues. CDR1 and CDR2 from the germline V gene are SGDLS and YYNGEE. The CDR3 protein is CASSVSGDIGNEQFF. CDR3 nucleotides: TGTGCCAGCAGCGTATCGGGGGATATCGGCAATGAGCAGTTCTTC.

This clonotype was observed many times. CDR3 amino acids: CASSFGGEDGYTF. The CDR3 region has the DNA TGTGCCAGCAGCTTTGGAGGGGAAGATGGCTACACCTTC. The chain links TRBV7-3 to TRBJ1-2, with D maybe TRBD1 (5 bases). The germline gives CDR1 SGHTA, CDR2 FQGTGA. V lost 3 bases and J lost 6, with 11 bases in between. The CDR3 is made up of 13 amino acids.

This clonotype was seen a handful of times. This chain connects TRBV30 to TRBJ2-5; D is tentatively TRBD1 or TRBD2 (5 bases each). This CDR3 is built from 14 residues. The V and J ends lost 4 bases and 5 bases respectively, with 17 bases between them. Germline CDR1 reads GTSNPN; CDR2 reads SVGIG (reference sequence). The CDR3 protein is CAWTPSWGGETQYF. In DNA, the CDR3 is TGTGCCTGGACACCGAGTTGGGGCGGGGAGACCCAGTACTTC.

This clonotype was observed a few times. This sequence joins TRBV19 and TRBJ2-5, with D uncertain. V lost 8 bases and J 1 base, leaving 20 bases between the germline ends. The CDR3 contains 16 residues. In germline, CDR1 is LNHDA, CDR2 SQIVND (reference sequence). In DNA form, the CDR3 reads TGTGCCAGTTCCCCCCGGGCCTTATCTTTCCAAGAGACCCAGTACTTC. Amino acids: CASSPRALSFQETQYF.

This clonotype turned up a few times. The rearrangement links TRBV19 to TRBJ1-3; 9 nucleotides line up with TRBD1. Trimming at V came to 6 bases and at J to 2 bases, leaving 5 bases not matched to a gene. The germline CDR1 and CDR2 sequences are LNHDA and SQIVND (reference sequence). CDR3 length equals 15 residues. In DNA form, the CDR3 reads TGTGCCAGTAGCAACAGGGGGCGAGCTGGAAACACCATATATTTT. Residues: CASSNRGRAGNTIYF.

This clonotype has just a few counts. The junction shows a germline mismatch at one end, possibly a read error. The chain employs TRBV2 and TRBJ1-3, with D maybe TRBD1 (6 bases). Germline lookup yields CDR1 SNHLY and CDR2 FYNNEI. The CDR3 has 14 residues. The CDR3, as DNA: TGTGCCTTACGGACAGTGTTCTCTGGAAGCACCATATATTTT. Protein product: CALRTVFSGSTIYF.

This clonotype was recorded many times. This chain connects TRBV20-1 to TRBJ2-1; D ambiguous. Trimming took 3 bases from V and 4 from J, leaving 10 bases between them. Per the germline V gene, CDR1 is DFQATT and CDR2 is SNEGSKA (reference sequence). This CDR3 has 13 residues. Here the CDR3 reads CSASSTAYNEQFF. CDR3 bases: TGCAGTGCTAGCAGTACTGCTTACAATGAGCAGTTCTTC.

V usage is TRBV7-3 and J usage is TRBJ2-5; unclear D gene. The length of the CDR3 is 13 residues. Trimming left V 5 bases short and J 6 bases short, with 13 bases between. Germline CDR1 SGHTA, CDR2 FQGTGA. The CDR3 coding sequence is TGTGCCAGCAGCCCCGGCCTCAGGCAGACCCAGTACTTC. Protein: CASSPGLRQTQYF. The whole variable domain, filled in from reference TRBV7-3 and TRBJ2-5, reads GAGVSQTPSNKVTEKGKYVELRCDPISGHTALYWYRQSLGQGPEFLIYFQGTGAADDSGLPNDRFFAVRPEGSVSTLKIQRTERGDSAVYLCASSPGLRQTQYFGPGTRLLVL.

This clonotype occurred many times. J is TRBJ1-2 and V is TRBV6-5, with TRBD1 matching over 10 bases. With V trimmed by 6 bases and J by 4 bases, 11 bases remained unmatched. CDR3 size: 16 residues. Germline V lookup: CDR1 MNHEY, CDR2 SVGAGI. As DNA, the CDR3 is TGTGCCAGCAGCTCCGATAGACAGGGGGCGGTCTATGGCTACACCTTC. As protein: CASSSDRQGAVYGYTF.

On this clonotype itself: A much larger clone lies a single base off, so this may be a read error. The J gene is TRBJ1-5, the V gene TRBV20-1, with TRBD1 identical over 9 bases. CDR1 is DFQATT and CDR2 is SNEGSKA in the germline V gene (reference sequence). The CDR3 spans 14 residues. V lost 5 bases and J lost 5; bases outside the gene matches: 7. The CDR3, as DNA: TGCAGTGCTGGGGAGGACAGGGGTCATCAGCCCCAGCATTTT. This translates into CSAGEDRGHQPQHF.

This clonotype was seen only a few times. This clone may be a read error of a much larger clone one base away. This chain joins TRBV11-2 and TRBJ1-2; 10 nucleotides align to TRBD1. Germline CDR1 is SGHAT and CDR2 is FQNNGV. The V and J ends lost 3 bases and 6 bases, in that order; junction bases with no gene match: 7. This CDR3 contains 15 residues. CDR3 sequence: CASSFGGQGLDGYTF. DNA for the CDR3: TGTGCCAGCAGCTTTGGGGGACAGGGGCTGGATGGCTACACCTTC.

This clonotype was counted many times. V and J are TRBV5-1 and TRBJ2-7; 8 positions agree with TRBD1. V lost 4 bases to trimming and J lost 4 bases; unmatched junction nucleotides: 10. The CDR3 consists of 15 residues. From germline, CDR1 is SGHRS and CDR2 YFSETQ. The chain's CDR3 is CASSPRTGLMYEQYF. CDR3 sequence (DNA): TGCGCCAGCAGCCCAAGGACAGGGCTGATGTACGAGCAGTACTTC. The full variable domain, completed using reference TRBV5-1 and TRBJ2-7, is KAGVTQTPRYLIKTRGQQVTLSCSPISGHRSVSWYQQTPGQGLQFLFEYFSETQRNKGNFPGRFSGRQFSNSRSEMNVSTLELGDSALYLCASSPRTGLMYEQYFGPGTRLTVT.

Many counts were recorded for this clonotype. The chain uses TRBV12-3 or TRBV12-4 and TRBJ1-4; D is uncertain. The CDR3 is made up of 14 amino acids. Trimming left V 7 bases short and J 0 bases short, with 9 bases between. CDR3 sequence reads: CASTYGATNEKLFF. Written as DNA, the CDR3 is TGTGCCAGCACCTATGGGGCAACTAATGAAAAACTGTTTTTT.

There are many counts of this clonotype. The V gene is TRBV6-1, the J gene TRBJ1-2, with unresolved D. The CDR3 totals 13 residues. Trimming removed 4 bases at V and 3 bases at J, with 9 bases between. Germline CDR1 is MNHNS and CDR2 is SASEGT. The CDR3 DNA reads as TGTGCCAGCAGTGGTACAAGAGACTATGGCTACACCTTC. This gives the protein CASSGTRDYGYTF.

To note about this clonotype: A much larger clone differs by one base, so this may be a read error. The J gene is TRBJ1-5, the V gene TRBV6-1; TRBD1 might be the D (6 bases). The V gene's germline CDR1 is MNHNS and CDR2 SASEGT. This CDR3 spans 13 amino acids. This CDR3 is CASARGHSQPLHF. The CDR3 DNA is TGTGCCAGCGCCCGGGGGCACAGCCAGCCCCTGCATTTT.

There are many counts of this clonotype. The CDR3 region has the DNA TGTGCCAGCAGACGGGAGGGTACGGCAGATACGCAGTATTTT. Protein product: CASRREGTADTQYF. The chain recombines TRBV5-5 with TRBJ2-3; 8 nucleotides line up with TRBD2. V lost 5 bases to trimming and J lost 4 bases; unmatched junction nucleotides: 6. The CDR3 is made up of 14 amino acids. CDR1 is SGHKS and CDR2 is YYEKEE in the germline V gene (reference sequence).

With regard to this clonotype: With a much larger clone just one base away, this may be a read error. DNA of the CDR3: TGTGCCAGCAGCTCCGGGACTCAGAATGAAAAACTGGTTTTT. It yields the protein CASSSGTQNEKLVF. The rearrangement uses TRBV7-9 and TRBJ1-4, with D possibly TRBD1 on 5 matching bases. Germline loops: CDR1 SEHNR, CDR2 FQNEAQ (reference sequence). This CDR3 has 14 amino acids.

This clonotype was observed at least ten times. The CDR3 region has the DNA TGTGCCAGCAGACCGGGACAGGGGGGCGAGCAGTACTTC. It is translated as CASRPGQGGEQYF. The chain carries TRBV12-3 or TRBV12-4 and TRBJ2-7; the match to TRBD1 covers 11 bases. There are 13 residues in the CDR3. The J segment lost 6 bases and the V segment lost 6 bases, leaving 4 bases of the junction unmatched.

This clonotype was seen repeatedly, ten times or more. V gene TRBV5-1 combines with J gene TRBJ2-1, with 9 bases lining up with TRBD2. Trimming removed 0 bases from V and 10 bases from J; junction bases left unmatched: 8. Per germline, CDR1 SGHRS and CDR2 YFSETQ. This CDR3 spans 15 amino acids. CDR3 sequence reads: CASSLAASGAREQFF. For the CDR3, the DNA is TGCGCCAGCAGCTTGGCGGCTAGCGGGGCGAGGGAGCAGTTCTTC.

This clonotype was seen ten or more times. V usage is TRBV9 and J usage is TRBJ1-3; D not certain. Deletions cut 0 bases from V and 0 bases from J, with 7 bases between. Germline V CDR1 and CDR2: SGDLS, YYNGEE. The CDR3 totals 15 residues. CDR3 DNA sequence: TGTGCCAGCAGCGTAGCCCTCCACTCTGGAAACACCATATATTTT. Translation: CASSVALHSGNTIYF.

This clonotype was seen just once. This may be a read error, as it is one base from a much larger clone. The chain uses TRBV6-5 and TRBJ1-3; D uncertain. Germline CDR1 and CDR2: MNHEY and SVGAGI. V was trimmed by 7 bases and J by 3 bases, leaving 16 bases between them. The CDR3 covers 15 residues. DNA of the CDR3: TGTGCCAGCACCATCGATCGGGAGGTTGGAAACACCATATATTTT. This sequence encodes CASTIDREVGNTIYF.

This clonotype has ten or more counts. The chain joins TRBV5-6 to TRBJ1-2; TRBD1 is a possible D gene (5 bases). This CDR3 contains 13 residues. The germline V gene has CDR1 SGHDT and CDR2 YYEEEE. V was shortened by 1 base and J by 8 bases, with 12 bases between the two germline ends. CDR3 bases: TGTGCCAGCAGCTTGTTCGGGGCATGGGGCTACACCTTC. This gives the protein CASSLFGAWGYTF.

The V call is TRBV28, the J call TRBJ1-4; D uncertain. The CDR3 is made up of 10 amino acids. Trimming took off 5 bases at V and 10 bases at J, with 5 bases between the two ends. Germline CDR1 and CDR2: MDHEN and SYDVKM. The chain's CDR3 is CASSGGKLFF. The CDR3 nucleotides are TGTGCCAGCAGTGGAGGAAAACTGTTTTTT.

At least ten counts were recorded for this clonotype. This chain's CDR3 is CASRPGAANYGYTF. CDR3 nucleotides: TGTGCCAGCAGGCCCGGCGCAGCTAACTATGGCTACACCTTC. The chain recombines TRBV2 with TRBJ1-2; D ambiguous. The CDR3 totals 14 residues. Germline values: CDR1 SNHLY, CDR2 FYNNEI. Trimming cost V 6 bases and J 0 bases, with 11 bases left between them.

With respect to this clonotype: This CDR3 is missing its conserved last phenylalanine or tryptophan, likely due to a read error. The J gene is TRBJ2-1, the V gene TRBV3-1; D might be TRBD1 (5 bases). The CDR3 is 14 amino acids. Trimming shortened V by 2 bases and J by 7 bases, and 12 bases separated the two germline ends. Germline loops: CDR1 LGHDT, CDR2 YNNKEL (reference sequence). The CDR3 DNA reads TGTGCCAGCAGCCAAACAGGTTCGCCGAATGAGCAGTTCCTC. This translates into CASSQTGSPNEQFL.

The count of this clonotype is one. This may stem from a read error, because a much larger clone lies one nucleotide away. V is TRBV5-1 and J is TRBJ2-1; weak D call: TRBD2 (6 bases). Germline V gene sequence: CDR1 SGHRS, CDR2 YFSETQ. The CDR3 totals 14 residues. CDR3 coding DNA: TGCGCCAGCAGCGCCCGGGGGACCTACAGTGAGCAGTTCTTC. It translates to CASSARGTYSEQFF.

In this sample, this clonotype turned up many times. The chain combines TRBV4-1 with TRBJ1-3; D is unresolved. Trimming cost V 2 bases and J 2 bases, with 7 bases left between them. This CDR3 is built from 14 residues. Germline V gene lookup returns CDR1 MGHRA and CDR2 YSYEKL. The CDR3 nucleotides read TGCGCCAGCAGCCAATTGGGAGCTGGAAACACCATATATTTT. Amino acids: CASSQLGAGNTIYF.

This clonotype occurred many times. The chain has TRBV5-6 and TRBJ1-4; D may be TRBD1 (6 bases). There are 12 residues in the CDR3. Germline lookup yields CDR1 SGHDT and CDR2 YYEEEE. V lost 3 bases, J lost 7 bases, and 7 bases lay in between. This chain's CDR3 is CASSSTGEKLFF. The CDR3 DNA sequence: TGTGCCAGCAGCTCGACAGGTGAAAAACTGTTTTTT.